This T cell receptor (beta chain) was identified during a study of T cell changes during pregnancy in multiple sclerosis. The CDR3 consists of 14 residues. The V end lost 3 bases, the J end lost 4 bases, and 11 bases lay between the germline ends. Per germline, CDR1 SGHTA and CDR2 FQGNSA. Assay used: immunoSEQ multiplex PCR; TCRdb lists only in-frame clones, some missing. The sample has tens of thousands of clones, about nine tenths seen once. The gene calls are TRBV7-2 and TRBJ2-3; D is perhaps TRBD2 (7 bases). Sequencing was performed on CD4+ T cells from peripheral blood mononuclear cells, taken in the first trimester of pregnancy. The sequence was collected from a female donor with multiple sclerosis, enrolled in a pregnancy study. CDR3 protein: CASSLQGRADTQYF. In nucleotides, the CDR3 is TGTGCCAGCAGCTTGCAGGGGAGGGCAGATACGCAGTATTTT.